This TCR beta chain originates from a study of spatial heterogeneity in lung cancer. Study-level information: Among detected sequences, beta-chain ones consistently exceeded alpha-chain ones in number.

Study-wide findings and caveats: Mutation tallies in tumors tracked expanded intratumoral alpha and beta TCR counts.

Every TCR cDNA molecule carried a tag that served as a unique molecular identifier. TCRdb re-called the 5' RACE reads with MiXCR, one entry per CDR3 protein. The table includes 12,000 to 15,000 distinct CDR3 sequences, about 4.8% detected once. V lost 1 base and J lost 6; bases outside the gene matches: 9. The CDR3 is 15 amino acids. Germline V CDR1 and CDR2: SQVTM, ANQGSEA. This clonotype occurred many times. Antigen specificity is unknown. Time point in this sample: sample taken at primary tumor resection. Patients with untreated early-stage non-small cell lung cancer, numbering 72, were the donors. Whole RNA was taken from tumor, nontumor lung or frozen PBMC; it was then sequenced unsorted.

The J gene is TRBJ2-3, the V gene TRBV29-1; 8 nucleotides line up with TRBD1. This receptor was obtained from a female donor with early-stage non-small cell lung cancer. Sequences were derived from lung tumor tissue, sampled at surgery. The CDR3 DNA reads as TGCAGCGTTGAAGGGGCGACAGGGGTTGTGGATACGCAGTATTTT. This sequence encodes CSVEGATGVVDTQYF.